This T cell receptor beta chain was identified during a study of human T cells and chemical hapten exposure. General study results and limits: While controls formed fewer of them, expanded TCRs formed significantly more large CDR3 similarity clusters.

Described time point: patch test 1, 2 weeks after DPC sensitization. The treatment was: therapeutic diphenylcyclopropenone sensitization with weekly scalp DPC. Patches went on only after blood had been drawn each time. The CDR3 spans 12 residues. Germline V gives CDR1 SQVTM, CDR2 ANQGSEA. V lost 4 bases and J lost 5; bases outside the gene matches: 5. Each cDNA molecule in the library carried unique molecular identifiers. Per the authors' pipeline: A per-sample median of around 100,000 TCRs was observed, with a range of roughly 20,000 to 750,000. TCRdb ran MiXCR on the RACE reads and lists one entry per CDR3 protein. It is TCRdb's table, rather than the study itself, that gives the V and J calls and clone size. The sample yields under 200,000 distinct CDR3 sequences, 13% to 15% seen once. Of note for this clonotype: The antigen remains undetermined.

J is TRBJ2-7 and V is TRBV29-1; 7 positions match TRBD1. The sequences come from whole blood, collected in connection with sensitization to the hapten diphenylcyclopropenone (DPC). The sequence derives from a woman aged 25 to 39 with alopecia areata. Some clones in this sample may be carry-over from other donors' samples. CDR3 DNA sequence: TGCAGCGTTGGGGACAGATTAAACGAGCAGTACTTC. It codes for CSVGDRLNEQYF.